This entry features one TCR beta chain sequence. Its antigen is unknown. Germline loops: CDR1 SNHLY, CDR2 FYNNEI. The CDR3 spans 13 residues. J gave up 6 bases and V 3 bases, and 4 bases lay outside the gene matches. This specimen belongs to a study of blood T cells in healthy people across ages. Combining a sample-barcoded 5' primer with a J-beta primer mix, a second PCR ran for roughly 6 to 11 cycles. TCRdb itself ran the 5' RACE reads through MiXCR, one entry per CDR3 protein. This table holds 650,000 to 800,000 distinct CDR3 sequences, under 45% found once. Donors were healthy Caucasian individuals from Russia aged roughly 6 to 90. There were at least 6 micrograms of total RNA extracted from every sample. Points from the study as a whole: Total diversity from one million sequenced T cells was likely underestimated.

This TCR came from a man in his 60s in good health. The sequencing input was blood. J is TRBJ2-7 and V is TRBV2, with 8 bases fitting TRBD1. The CDR3 reads CASSEGRGLEQYF. The CDR3 nucleotides read TGTGCCAGCAGTGAGGGCAGGGGGCTCGAGCAGTACTTC.